These T cell receptor beta chains were read from a single sample in a study of T cell responses to AZD1222 COVID-19 vaccine. Profiled with immunoSEQ multiplex PCR; TCRdb holds only in-frame clones, not every one. The sample has 55,000 to 90,000 clones, roughly four fifths seen once. The sample consisted of peripheral blood, taken on day 0 of AZD1222 vaccination. Every receptor here comes from an adult in good health. Each CDR3 is given with its conserved first and last residue. The D gene is left open where the match is weak. Size is omitted from some rows. Given values are once, few, many or a class for expanded clones.

J: TRBJ2-1; size: once; V: TRBV27; D: TRBD1; CDR3: CASSLEQGVYNEQFF; DNA: TGTGCCAGCAGTTTGGAACAGGGGGTTTACAATGAGCAGTTCTTC
J: TRBJ2-3; size: .; V: TRBV11-3; D: .; CDR3: CASSPNAVGGRYTQYF; DNA: TGTGCCAGCAGCCCCAATGCGGTGGGGGGCCGGTATACGCAGTATTTT
J: TRBJ1-1; size: .; V: TRBV11-3; D: .; CDR3: CASSSPGWGTGTEAFF; DNA: TGTGCCAGCAGCTCACCCGGGTGGGGGACGGGCACTGAAGCTTTCTTT
J: TRBJ1-6; size: .; V: TRBV9; D: TRBD1; CDR3: CASSVGTALGSPLHF; DNA: TGTGCCAGCAGCGTTGGGACAGCCCTCGGATCACCCCTCCACTTT
J: TRBJ1-2; size: once; V: TRBV7-2; D: TRBD1; CDR3: CASSARTGLSSNYGYTF; DNA: TGTGCCAGCAGCGCCCGGACAGGGCTCAGCTCCAACTATGGCTACACCTTC
J: TRBJ1-1; size: once; V: TRBV11-2; D: .; CDR3: CASSLERNTEAFF; DNA: TGTGCCAGCAGCTTAGAGAGGAACACTGAAGCTTTCTTT
J: TRBJ1-1; size: .; V: TRBV12-3/TRBV12-4; D: .; CDR3: CASSLLGSEAFF; DNA: TGTGCCAGCAGTTTACTCGGGTCTGAAGCTTTCTTT
J: TRBJ2-1; size: .; V: TRBV3-1/TRBV3-2; D: TRBD2; CDR3: CASSPRGLAGVASGGHEQFF; DNA: TGTGCCAGCAGCCCCCGGGGGCTAGCGGGGGTCGCCAGTGGTGGCCATGAGCAGTTCTTC
J: TRBJ2-7; size: .; V: TRBV27; D: TRBD1; CDR3: CASSLETGPYEQYF; DNA: TGTGCCAGCAGTTTAGAGACAGGGCCTTACGAGCAGTACTTC
J: TRBJ1-5; size: .; V: TRBV24-1; D: .; CDR3: CATSDAGSNQPQHF; DNA: TGTGCCACCAGTGATGCGGGCAGCAATCAGCCCCAGCATTTT
J: TRBJ1-5; size: .; V: TRBV28; D: .; CDR3: CASTLGPRGNQPQHF; DNA: TGTGCCAGCACCTTAGGCCCCCGAGGCAATCAGCCCCAGCATTTT
J: TRBJ2-3; size: .; V: TRBV7-9; D: .; CDR3: CASSPPRRAGHGTQYF; DNA: TGTGCCAGCAGCCCCCCACGAAGGGCGGGGCACGGTACGCAGTATTTT
J: TRBJ1-2; size: .; V: TRBV19; D: TRBD1; CDR3: CASSQTGSGYTF; DNA: TGTGCCAGTAGCCAGACAGGGTCTGGCTACACCTTC
J: TRBJ2-7; size: .; V: TRBV28; D: .; CDR3: CASSVPGRIPSYEQYF; DNA: TGTGCCAGCAGTGTGCCAGGACGAATCCCCTCCTACGAGCAGTACTTC
J: TRBJ1-2; size: few; V: TRBV5-1; D: .; CDR3: CASSLVRNYGYTF; DNA: TGCGCCAGCAGCTTAGTACGGAACTATGGCTACACCTTC
J: TRBJ2-7; size: .; V: TRBV10-2; D: .; CDR3: CASSDRGAGVDEQYF; DNA: TGCGCCAGCAGTGACCGGGGGGCAGGGGTGGACGAGCAGTACTTC
J: TRBJ2-2; size: .; V: TRBV7-6; D: .; CDR3: CASSRDWNTGELFF; DNA: TGTGCCAGCAGCCGAGACTGGAACACCGGGGAGCTGTTTTTT
J: TRBJ2-7; size: once; V: TRBV6-5; D: .; CDR3: CASRGQVSNEQYF; DNA: TGTGCCAGCAGGGGCCAGGTGTCGAACGAGCAGTACTTC
J: TRBJ1-3; size: .; V: TRBV4-3; D: .; CDR3: CASSQVYRYGNTIYF; DNA: TGCGCCAGCAGCCAAGTTTACAGATATGGAAACACCATATATTTT
J: TRBJ1-1; size: .; V: TRBV7-3; D: TRBD1; CDR3: CASSRQGIIGGTEAFF; DNA: TGTGCCAGCAGCCGACAGGGGATAATAGGTGGCACTGAAGCTTTCTTT
J: TRBJ1-1; size: .; V: TRBV12-3/TRBV12-4; D: .; CDR3: CASSFGENSEAFF; DNA: TGTGCCAGCAGTTTCGGAGAGAATAGTGAAGCTTTCTTT
J: TRBJ2-2; size: few; V: TRBV19; D: TRBD1; CDR3: CASRWSGQGTVPNTGELFF; DNA: TGTGCCAGTAGATGGTCCGGACAGGGGACCGTGCCGAACACCGGGGAGCTGTTTTTT
J: TRBJ1-1; size: .; V: TRBV5-1; D: .; CDR3: CASSLVGMNTEAFF; DNA: TGCGCCAGCAGCTTGGTAGGAATGAACACTGAAGCTTTCTTT
J: TRBJ2-3; size: .; V: TRBV7-2; D: .; CDR3: CASSPTGPLRYF; DNA: TGTGCCAGCAGCCCGACGGGACCCCTCAGGTATTTT
J: TRBJ2-2; size: .; V: TRBV19; D: .; CDR3: CASSWSAGELFF; DNA: TGTGCCAGTAGTTGGTCGGCCGGGGAGCTGTTTTTT
J: TRBJ2-7; size: .; V: TRBV27; D: TRBD1; CDR3: CASSPSDRATYEQYF; DNA: TGTGCCAGCAGCCCCTCGGACAGGGCCACCTACGAGCAGTACTTC
J: TRBJ2-2; size: .; V: TRBV15; D: TRBD1; CDR3: CATSRRVQGANTGELFF; DNA: TGTGCCACCAGCAGAAGGGTACAGGGGGCCAACACCGGGGAGCTGTTTTTT
J: TRBJ2-3; size: .; V: TRBV6-4; D: TRBD2; CDR3: CASSETSGPDTQYF; DNA: TGTGCCAGCAGTGAGACTAGCGGCCCAGATACGCAGTATTTT
J: TRBJ2-3; size: .; V: TRBV7-8; D: .; CDR3: CASFSVVTDTQYF; DNA: TGTGCCAGCTTCTCAGTTGTTACAGATACGCAGTATTTT
J: TRBJ1-6; size: .; V: TRBV4-3; D: .; CDR3: CASSQDEGEYSPLHF; DNA: TGCGCCAGCAGCCAAGATGAAGGGGAATATTCACCCCTCCACTTT
J: TRBJ1-1; size: .; V: TRBV11-2; D: .; CDR3: CASTPTGRTEAFF; DNA: TGTGCCAGCACCCCTACAGGGAGAACTGAAGCTTTCTTT
J: TRBJ2-3; size: .; V: TRBV7-2; D: TRBD2; CDR3: CASSRTSGGPDTQYF; DNA: TGTGCCAGCAGCCGGACTAGCGGGGGGCCAGATACGCAGTATTTT
J: TRBJ1-2; size: .; V: TRBV29-1; D: .; CDR3: CSVEDSTAFGYTF; DNA: TGCAGCGTTGAAGATTCAACAGCCTTTGGCTACACCTTC
J: TRBJ2-1; size: .; V: TRBV5-4; D: TRBD2; CDR3: CASSDLGGSSYNEQFF; DNA: TGTGCCAGCAGCGACCTCGGGGGGAGCTCCTACAATGAGCAGTTCTTC
J: TRBJ2-3; size: .; V: TRBV21-1; D: .; CDR3: CASSKALAGLLPDTQYF; DNA: TGTGCCAGCAGCAAAGCCCTAGCGGGGCTCTTGCCAGATACGCAGTATTTT
J: TRBJ2-5; size: once; V: TRBV7-2; D: .; CDR3: CASSLGGNPGETQYF; DNA: TGTGCCAGCAGCTTAGGAGGGAATCCGGGGGAGACCCAGTACTTC
J: TRBJ2-1; size: .; V: TRBV12-3/TRBV12-4; D: .; CDR3: CASSFYNNEQFF; DNA: TGTGCCAGCAGTTTCTACAACAATGAGCAGTTCTTC
J: TRBJ1-6; size: .; V: TRBV18; D: .; CDR3: CASSPDLFDGGRRGYLHF; DNA: TGTGCCAGCTCACCCGATTTATTCGACGGGGGGCGCCGGGGATACCTCCACTTT
J: TRBJ2-6; size: .; V: TRBV4-1; D: .; CDR3: CASSQAEVEVNVLTF; DNA: TGCGCCAGCAGCCAGGCGGAGGTTGAGGTCAACGTCCTGACTTTC
J: TRBJ1-1; size: .; V: TRBV9; D: .; CDR3: CASSVSMNTEAFF; DNA: TGTGCCAGCAGCGTATCCATGAACACTGAAGCTTTCTTT
J: TRBJ2-7; size: .; V: TRBV11-3; D: TRBD1; CDR3: CASRDRGFNEQYF; DNA: TGTGCCAGCCGGGACAGGGGTTTCAACGAGCAGTACTTC
J: TRBJ2-2; size: .; V: TRBV28; D: .; CDR3: CASSPLNTGELFF; DNA: TGTGCCAGCAGCCCTCTGAACACCGGGGAGCTGTTTTTT
J: TRBJ1-1; size: .; V: TRBV3-1/TRBV3-2; D: .; CDR3: CASSPLRAGTEAFF; DNA: TGTGCCAGCAGCCCCCTTAGGGCGGGCACTGAAGCTTTCTTT
J: TRBJ1-1; size: medium-sized; V: TRBV7-9; D: .; CDR3: CASSRPGDTEAFF; DNA: TGTGCCAGCAGCCGGCCAGGGGACACTGAAGCTTTCTTT
J: TRBJ2-3; size: .; V: TRBV7-9; D: TRBD2; CDR3: CASSQGLAGAPSTDTQYF; DNA: TGTGCCAGCAGCCAGGGACTAGCGGGCGCGCCTAGCACAGATACGCAGTATTTT
J: TRBJ2-7; size: .; V: TRBV5-1; D: .; CDR3: CASKGQGSSYEQYF; DNA: TGCGCCAGCAAGGGGCAGGGCAGCTCCTACGAGCAGTACTTC
J: TRBJ1-3; size: .; V: TRBV14; D: .; CDR3: CASSQDRGNTIYF; DNA: TGTGCCAGCAGCCAAGATCGGGGAAACACCATATATTTT
J: TRBJ1-2; size: .; V: TRBV5-1; D: .; CDR3: CASSLTGIGYGYTF; DNA: TGCGCCAGCAGCTTGACAGGGATTGGCTATGGCTACACCTTC
J: TRBJ2-7; size: .; V: TRBV10-2; D: .; CDR3: CASSESGPYEQYF; DNA: TGCGCCAGCAGTGAGTCAGGGCCCTACGAGCAGTACTTC
J: TRBJ2-3; size: .; V: TRBV19; D: .; CDR3: CASSTQLFTDTQYF; DNA: TGTGCCAGTAGTACCCAGCTATTCACAGATACGCAGTATTTT
J: TRBJ1-2; size: .; V: TRBV27; D: .; CDR3: CASRGGNYGYTF; DNA: TGTGCCAGCAGAGGGGGGAACTATGGCTACACCTTC
J: TRBJ2-7; size: .; V: TRBV12-3/TRBV12-4; D: .; CDR3: CASSHRRDEQYF; DNA: TGTGCCAGCAGCCACAGAAGGGACGAGCAGTACTTC
J: TRBJ2-7; size: .; V: TRBV5-1; D: .; CDR3: CASSLGLRLEQYF; DNA: TGCGCCAGCAGCTTGGGGCTTCGGCTGGAGCAGTACTTC
J: TRBJ2-3; size: few; V: TRBV18; D: .; CDR3: CASSSTNGQSDTQYF; DNA: TGTGCCAGCTCATCTACGAACGGACAGTCAGATACGCAGTATTTT
J: TRBJ1-6; size: .; V: TRBV28; D: TRBD1; CDR3: CASSLGDRGNSPLHF; DNA: TGTGCCAGCAGTTTAGGGGACAGGGGAAATTCACCCCTCCACTTT
J: TRBJ1-5; size: .; V: TRBV19; D: .; CDR3: CASSWGGRSNQPQHF; DNA: TGTGCCAGTAGTTGGGGGGGCCGTAGCAATCAGCCCCAGCATTTT
J: TRBJ1-1; size: .; V: TRBV7-3; D: .; CDR3: CASSSDSGRLEAFF; DNA: TGTGCCAGCAGCTCGGATTCAGGGAGGCTTGAAGCTTTCTTT
J: TRBJ1-1; size: .; V: TRBV28; D: .; CDR3: CASSLRPRGAEAFF; DNA: TGTGCCAGCAGTTTAAGGCCTCGGGGCGCTGAAGCTTTCTTT
J: TRBJ1-1; size: .; V: TRBV30; D: .; CDR3: CAWSDQGLPNAFF; DNA: TGTGCCTGGAGTGACCAGGGTCTCCCGAATGCTTTCTTT
J: TRBJ2-3; size: .; V: TRBV9; D: TRBD2; CDR3: CASSDGRGNTQYF; DNA: TGTGCCAGCAGCGACGGGAGGGGCAATACGCAGTATTTT